The clone carrying this T cell receptor (beta chain) was counted only a few times. Its antigen is not known. This entry belongs to a study of T cell repertoires in cytomegalovirus infection. Study-level information: Selected CMV epitopes included recently identified HLA-C-restricted ones as well as well-studied HLA-B-restricted ones. Matching HLA type and CMV infection were both indicated by public TCR beta signatures. Broader study findings: Cumulative frequency (of public TCR beta family members) identified carriers of CMV plus the relevant HLA. HLA-C-restricted TCR beta clonotypes specific for CMV led the ex vivo response.

The germline gives CDR1 SGHVT, CDR2 SQSDAQ. The CDR3 contains 14 residues. The V and J ends lost 5 bases and 1 base, in that order; junction bases with no gene match: 2. A single record per CDR3 protein comes from TCRdb applying MiXCR to the reads. The profile covers fewer than 650,000 distinct CDR3 sequences, with 40% appearing a single time and about half taken by the ten largest. This sequence was found in a human donor in good health (CMV status not recorded). Some clones in this sample may be carry-over from other donors' samples. Material: cultured PBMCs, obtained from culture after CMV antigen stimulation. The rearrangement links TRBV7-4 to TRBJ2-1, with 7 bases lining up with TRBD2. The CDR3 DNA follows: TGTGCCAGCAGCCAGGGACTATCCTACAATGAGCAGTTCTTC. This gives the protein CASSQGLSYNEQFF. Drawing the rest from reference TRBV7-4 and TRBJ2-1, the complete variable domain is GAGVSQSPRYKVAKRGRDVALRCDSISGHVTLYWYRQTLGQGSEVLTYSQSDAQRDKSGRPSGRFSAERPERSVSTLKIQRTEQGDSAVYLCASSQGLSYNEQFFGPGTRLTVL.